These T cell receptor beta chains were read from a single sample in a study of cytomegalovirus exposure and HLA in healthy donors. The protocol was immunoSEQ multiplex PCR, while the TCRdb copy is restricted to in-frame clones and leaves out a portion. The table shows 150,000 to 200,000 clones, with approximately 80% occurring only once. The sequencing input was PBMCs. These receptors came from a man younger than 30 in good health and CMV-seronegative. CDR3s include the opening cysteine and the closing phenylalanine or tryptophan. D genes are given only for firm matches. Clone size is shown for a subset of rows, as once, few, many or a class of expanded clone.

j_gene: TRBJ2-3; abundance: -; v_gene: TRBV10-3; d_gene: TRBD1; CDR3nt: TGTGCCATCAGACCGGGACAGCGCACAGATACGCAGTATTTT; CDR3aa: CAIRPGQRTDTQYF
j_gene: TRBJ1-4; abundance: -; v_gene: TRBV5-1; d_gene: -; CDR3nt: TGCGCCAGCAGCTTGTGGGACATTGATGAAAAACTGTTTTTT; CDR3aa: CASSLWDIDEKLFF
j_gene: TRBJ2-3; abundance: -; v_gene: TRBV4-1; d_gene: TRBD2; CDR3nt: TGCGCCAGCAGCCAAGGTTTCGGCGGGAGTTCGGTGGGCACAGATACGCAGTATTTT; CDR3aa: CASSQGFGGSSVGTDTQYF
j_gene: TRBJ2-1; abundance: -; v_gene: TRBV19; d_gene: -; CDR3nt: TGTGCCAGTACCGGACGGGGAGGCTACTACAATGAGCAGTTCTTC; CDR3aa: CASTGRGGYYNEQFF
j_gene: TRBJ2-1; abundance: -; v_gene: TRBV30; d_gene: TRBD2; CDR3nt: TGTGCCTGCCCGACCTTGGGACTAGCCCCTGCCAATGAGCAGTTCTTC; CDR3aa: CACPTLGLAPANEQFF
j_gene: TRBJ2-6; abundance: -; v_gene: TRBV28; d_gene: TRBD2; CDR3nt: TGTGCCAGCAGCCGCTTTACGTTACGTAGCGGGGTTTCTGGGGCCAACGTCCTGACTTTC; CDR3aa: CASSRFTLRSGVSGANVLTF
j_gene: TRBJ1-1; abundance: -; v_gene: TRBV5-5; d_gene: -; CDR3nt: TGTGCCAGCAGCTTGCGGCAGGGGAACACTGAAGCTTTCTTT; CDR3aa: CASSLRQGNTEAFF
j_gene: TRBJ1-6; abundance: once; v_gene: TRBV6-5; d_gene: -; CDR3nt: TGTGCCAGCAGTTCAGGGTTACGGGGGTCACCCCTCCACTTT; CDR3aa: CASSSGLRGSPLHF
j_gene: TRBJ2-7; abundance: -; v_gene: TRBV27; d_gene: TRBD2; CDR3nt: TGTGCCAGCAGTTTTGGAATAGCGGGGGGTTACCTGAACGAGCAGTACTTC; CDR3aa: CASSFGIAGGYLNEQYF
j_gene: TRBJ1-2; abundance: -; v_gene: TRBV27; d_gene: -; CDR3nt: TGTGCCAGCAGTTTCCGGCAGGGGAACTATGGCTACACCTTC; CDR3aa: CASSFRQGNYGYTF
j_gene: TRBJ2-2; abundance: -; v_gene: TRBV7-9; d_gene: TRBD2; CDR3nt: TGTGCCAGCACCCCCGGGACTAGCGGGAGAGACGGGGAGCTGTTTTTT; CDR3aa: CASTPGTSGRDGELFF
j_gene: TRBJ1-1; abundance: -; v_gene: TRBV7-8; d_gene: TRBD1; CDR3nt: TGTGCCAGCAGCTTTAAGGCGGGACAGGGGCTTGCTGAAGCTTTCTTT; CDR3aa: CASSFKAGQGLAEAFF
j_gene: TRBJ2-7; abundance: few; v_gene: TRBV6-6; d_gene: TRBD2; CDR3nt: TGTGCCAGCAGTTACTCTTTAGCGGGGGAGGGCGAGCAGTACTTC; CDR3aa: CASSYSLAGEGEQYF
j_gene: TRBJ1-1; abundance: -; v_gene: TRBV18; d_gene: -; CDR3nt: TGTGCCAGCTCACCCGGACAGACTGAAGCTTTCTTT; CDR3aa: CASSPGQTEAFF
j_gene: TRBJ2-7; abundance: -; v_gene: TRBV25-1; d_gene: -; CDR3nt: TGTGCCAGCAGTGAAATGTCCCCATCCCAGCAGTACTTC; CDR3aa: CASSEMSPSQQYF
j_gene: TRBJ2-7; abundance: -; v_gene: TRBV28; d_gene: TRBD1; CDR3nt: TGTGCCAGCAGTTGGGACAGGGCGACCTACGAGCAGTACTTC; CDR3aa: CASSWDRATYEQYF
j_gene: TRBJ2-7; abundance: -; v_gene: TRBV21-1; d_gene: -; CDR3nt: TGTGCCAGCACCCTGGGACAGGGGCCCTACGAGCAGTACTTC; CDR3aa: CASTLGQGPYEQYF
j_gene: TRBJ2-5; abundance: -; v_gene: TRBV7-2; d_gene: TRBD2; CDR3nt: TGTGCCAGCAGCCTCGCGGGACTAGCGATTTCAGAGACCCAGTACTTC; CDR3aa: CASSLAGLAISETQYF
j_gene: TRBJ1-2; abundance: -; v_gene: TRBV28; d_gene: TRBD1; CDR3nt: TGTGCCAGCGCCACAGGGGGCGTTGGCTACACCTTC; CDR3aa: CASATGGVGYTF
j_gene: TRBJ1-1; abundance: -; v_gene: TRBV19; d_gene: TRBD1; CDR3nt: TGTGCCAGTAGTATCTCAGGGGGTTTGACTGAAGCTTTCTTT; CDR3aa: CASSISGGLTEAFF
j_gene: TRBJ2-7; abundance: -; v_gene: TRBV28; d_gene: -; CDR3nt: TGTGCCAGCAGACCGACAGGTTTCGGAGACTACGAGCAGTACTTC; CDR3aa: CASRPTGFGDYEQYF
j_gene: TRBJ2-5; abundance: -; v_gene: TRBV5-1; d_gene: -; CDR3nt: TGCGCCAGCAGCATGGGGAACGTCGGGGGTCAAGAGACCCAGTACTTC; CDR3aa: CASSMGNVGGQETQYF
j_gene: TRBJ2-7; abundance: -; v_gene: TRBV28; d_gene: TRBD1; CDR3nt: TGTGCCAGCAGAAATCCGGGACAGGGAACCCACGAGCAGTACTTC; CDR3aa: CASRNPGQGTHEQYF
j_gene: TRBJ2-5; abundance: -; v_gene: TRBV9; d_gene: -; CDR3nt: TGTGCCAGCAGCTCCGGCGGTGAGACCCAGTACTTC; CDR3aa: CASSSGGETQYF
j_gene: TRBJ1-6; abundance: -; v_gene: TRBV10-2; d_gene: -; CDR3nt: TGCGCCAGCAGTGAGTCGAAAGGCAGGGGTAATTCACCCCTCCACTTT; CDR3aa: CASSESKGRGNSPLHF
j_gene: TRBJ1-2; abundance: -; v_gene: TRBV4-2; d_gene: -; CDR3nt: TGTGCCAGCAGCCAAGATACGGGGATGGACTATGGCTACACCTTC; CDR3aa: CASSQDTGMDYGYTF
j_gene: TRBJ2-5; abundance: -; v_gene: TRBV5-1; d_gene: TRBD2; CDR3nt: TGCGCCAGCAGCTTGGGCGGGGGGCAAGAGACCCAGTACTTC; CDR3aa: CASSLGGGQETQYF
j_gene: TRBJ1-3; abundance: -; v_gene: TRBV5-6; d_gene: -; CDR3nt: TGTGCCAGCAGCTTGTACTCTACGGTCTCTGGAAACACCATATATTTT; CDR3aa: CASSLYSTVSGNTIYF
j_gene: TRBJ2-2; abundance: -; v_gene: TRBV5-1; d_gene: -; CDR3nt: TGCGCCAGCCAGGCAGGGAACACCGGGGAGCTGTTTTTT; CDR3aa: CASQAGNTGELFF
j_gene: TRBJ1-4; abundance: -; v_gene: TRBV10-1; d_gene: -; CDR3nt: TGCGCCAGCAGTGAGCACACTTCTGTTTCGGGATTTAATAATGAAAAACTGTTTTTT; CDR3aa: CASSEHTSVSGFNNEKLFF
j_gene: TRBJ2-1; abundance: -; v_gene: TRBV5-1; d_gene: -; CDR3nt: TGCGCCAGCAGCCCCTCCAGGGCTTGGGGAAATGAGCAGTTCTTC; CDR3aa: CASSPSRAWGNEQFF
j_gene: TRBJ1-5; abundance: -; v_gene: TRBV30; d_gene: -; CDR3nt: TGTGCCTGGAGGGTATCCGGGCACTCGGGGAATCAGCCCCAGCATTTT; CDR3aa: CAWRVSGHSGNQPQHF
j_gene: TRBJ2-1; abundance: -; v_gene: TRBV12-5; d_gene: -; CDR3nt: TGTGCTAGTGGTCTCCGGGATGAGCAGTTCTTC; CDR3aa: CASGLRDEQFF
j_gene: TRBJ2-7; abundance: -; v_gene: TRBV5-4; d_gene: TRBD1; CDR3nt: TGTGCCAGCAGCGTACAGGGGGGATCCTACGAGCAGTACTTC; CDR3aa: CASSVQGGSYEQYF
j_gene: TRBJ2-1; abundance: -; v_gene: TRBV27; d_gene: -; CDR3nt: TGTGCCAGCTTCAGCCCAGGGGTATACAATGAGCAGTTCTTC; CDR3aa: CASFSPGVYNEQFF
j_gene: TRBJ2-7; abundance: -; v_gene: TRBV30; d_gene: TRBD1; CDR3nt: TGTGCCTGGAGACGACAGGGCTCCTACGAGCAGTACTTC; CDR3aa: CAWRRQGSYEQYF
j_gene: TRBJ2-7; abundance: -; v_gene: TRBV2; d_gene: TRBD1; CDR3nt: TGTGCCAGCAGCCAAACAGGGGTCATTTCCTACGAGCAGTACTTC; CDR3aa: CASSQTGVISYEQYF
j_gene: TRBJ2-7; abundance: -; v_gene: TRBV5-1; d_gene: TRBD1; CDR3nt: TGCGCCAGCAGCGGGGACAGGGGCTACGAGCAGTACTTC; CDR3aa: CASSGDRGYEQYF
j_gene: TRBJ1-4; abundance: -; v_gene: TRBV11-3; d_gene: TRBD1; CDR3nt: TGTGCCAGCAGCTTAGGAACCGGGACAGAAGAACGAGCAACTAATGAAAAACTGTTTTTT; CDR3aa: CASSLGTGTEERATNEKLFF
j_gene: TRBJ2-1; abundance: -; v_gene: TRBV29-1; d_gene: TRBD2; CDR3nt: TGCAGCGTGCGATGGACTAGCGGGAATGAGCAGTTCTTC; CDR3aa: CSVRWTSGNEQFF
j_gene: TRBJ2-1; abundance: -; v_gene: TRBV6-1; d_gene: -; CDR3nt: TGTGCCAGCAGTGAGGGAACGGGAACACTATGGAATGAGCAGTTCTTC; CDR3aa: CASSEGTGTLWNEQFF
j_gene: TRBJ1-4; abundance: -; v_gene: TRBV19; d_gene: -; CDR3nt: TGTGCCAGTAGTATCGACGGAGCAACTAATGAAAAACTGTTTTTT; CDR3aa: CASSIDGATNEKLFF
j_gene: TRBJ2-7; abundance: -; v_gene: TRBV30; d_gene: TRBD2; CDR3nt: TGTGCCTGGAGTGGGCTAGCGGTGAGGGAGCAGTACTTC; CDR3aa: CAWSGLAVREQYF
j_gene: TRBJ2-6; abundance: once; v_gene: TRBV4-1; d_gene: TRBD2; CDR3nt: TGCGCCAGCAGCCAAGGGCGGCTAGCGGGAGGTCCCGGGGCCAACGTCCTGACTTTC; CDR3aa: CASSQGRLAGGPGANVLTF
j_gene: TRBJ2-7; abundance: -; v_gene: TRBV23-1; d_gene: -; CDR3nt: TGCGCCAGCAGAACCGGGACAAGGAACCCCTACGAGCAGTACTTC; CDR3aa: CASRTGTRNPYEQYF
j_gene: TRBJ2-5; abundance: once; v_gene: TRBV18; d_gene: -; CDR3nt: TGTGCCAGCTCACCACCGTCAGGAACGCAAGAGACCCAGTACTTC; CDR3aa: CASSPPSGTQETQYF
j_gene: TRBJ2-7; abundance: -; v_gene: TRBV30; d_gene: -; CDR3nt: TGTGCCTGGGCCGGGACAAATAACGAGCAGTACTTC; CDR3aa: CAWAGTNNEQYF
j_gene: TRBJ2-5; abundance: once; v_gene: TRBV25-1; d_gene: -; CDR3nt: TGTGCCAGCAGTGCCCGGGGTCAAGAGACCCAGTACTTC; CDR3aa: CASSARGQETQYF
j_gene: TRBJ2-2; abundance: -; v_gene: TRBV7-9; d_gene: TRBD1; CDR3nt: TGTGCCAGTAGGGCGCAGGGGGATCCCGGGGAGCTGTTTTTT; CDR3aa: CASRAQGDPGELFF
j_gene: TRBJ2-3; abundance: -; v_gene: TRBV28; d_gene: -; CDR3nt: TGTGCCAGCAGTTCGACTAGAAGCACAGATACGCAGTATTTT; CDR3aa: CASSSTRSTDTQYF
j_gene: TRBJ1-1; abundance: -; v_gene: TRBV9; d_gene: -; CDR3nt: TGTGCCAGCACGGAGGGGATGAACACTGAAGCTTTCTTT; CDR3aa: CASTEGMNTEAFF
j_gene: TRBJ1-5; abundance: -; v_gene: TRBV10-2; d_gene: -; CDR3nt: TGCGCCAGCAGCCTTGGAGGGCCCCAGCATTTT; CDR3aa: CASSLGGPQHF
j_gene: TRBJ2-7; abundance: once; v_gene: TRBV6-1; d_gene: TRBD2; CDR3nt: TGTGCCAGCAGTGGACTAGCGGGATTCCACGAGCAGTACTTC; CDR3aa: CASSGLAGFHEQYF
j_gene: TRBJ2-2; abundance: once; v_gene: TRBV27; d_gene: -; CDR3nt: TGTGCCAGCAAATCGGGAGTTACCGGGGAGCTGTTTTTT; CDR3aa: CASKSGVTGELFF
j_gene: TRBJ2-2; abundance: -; v_gene: TRBV9; d_gene: TRBD1; CDR3nt: TGTGCCAGCAGCGGTCCGGGACAGGGGGCAACCGGGGAGCTGTTTTTT; CDR3aa: CASSGPGQGATGELFF
j_gene: TRBJ1-2; abundance: once; v_gene: TRBV28; d_gene: -; CDR3nt: TGTGCCAGCAGTTTACCACGAGGGTCTTCTAACTATGGCTACACCTTC; CDR3aa: CASSLPRGSSNYGYTF
j_gene: TRBJ1-2; abundance: -; v_gene: TRBV27; d_gene: -; CDR3nt: TGTGCCAGCAGTTTATATCCCCCCGGGGAACTGACCTATGGCTACACCTTC; CDR3aa: CASSLYPPGELTYGYTF
j_gene: TRBJ1-5; abundance: -; v_gene: TRBV2; d_gene: -; CDR3nt: TGTGCCAGCACCCCCGCCCGGCAGGGGCGTAATCAGCCCCAGCATTTT; CDR3aa: CASTPARQGRNQPQHF